This T cell receptor beta chain was obtained from a study of shared clonotypes between healthy human individuals (TCRdb year 2020). Describing the broader study: The cohort included three men and a couple of women between 18 and 49 years of age. For each donor, CD4 naive and CD4 memory were each given three plates, CD8 naive was given two plates, and CD8 memory was given one plate. To estimate repertoire size and how much clonotype sharing occurs between individuals, the study deeply sequenced the blood TCR repertoires of several healthy adults. Different laboratories and diverse techniques were used to prepare libraries and sequence TCR repertoires, to increase sequencing depth and limit assay-specific biases. Per donor, leukapheresis produced somewhere between about 0.94 and 9 billion PBMCs.

CD8 naive samples were CD45RO-negative cells positively selected for CCR7, giving a CD45RA+CCR7+ population that excluded TemRA cells. Donors were healthy HIV-negative adults with no recently reported acute infections or vaccinations. Every donor was a Caucasian adult residing in Nashville, Tennessee, USA. After blood collection by leukapheresis, PBMCs were isolated using Ficoll-Histopaque density gradient centrifugation and then cryopreserved in the vapor phase of liquid nitrogen. Analytical flow cytometry was used to check the purity and quantity of each magnetically sorted T cell population. Genomic DNA was isolated from each sorted fraction and quantified by UV absorbance on a Nanodrop 2000c. Overall study results and their limits: Even with the large sequencing depth, rarefaction of the sorted-subset datasets indicated that sequencing was incomplete. Higher generation probabilities were observed for clonotypes shared by all four sorted-subset donors than for non-shared clonotypes. Pairwise subsampling indicated that sequencing depth was expected to affect the degree of clonotype sharing among donors. Larger estimated clonotype richness was generally found for naive subsets than for memory subsets. Sampling was limited to blood, and TCR repertoires in tissue likely differ from TCR repertoires in blood. Approximately 5% of naive CD4, 3.5% of naive CD8, around 2.3% of memory CD4, and about 0.4% of memory CD8 clonotypes were shared across several donors. Because the study included only a small number of donors, the genetic and exposure-history diversity represented was limited.

Looking up the germline V gene yields CDR1 MGHRA and CDR2 YSYEKL. The CDR3 sequence holds 15 residues, the cysteine and phenylalanine included. This entry keeps only the CDR3 DNA: 45 bases, framed from base 1. Cut back by 0 bases and 4 bases, the V and J ends lie 12 bases apart. Details on this clone: Its antigen remains undetermined. Base qualities are not recorded, but no much larger clone differs from it by a single base.

Using the deep immunoSEQ assay, multiplex PCR amplified TCR CDR3 regions from genomic DNA. Extracted genomic DNA from each cell subset was distributed evenly across all wells of several immunoSEQ 96-well plates, and each plate was treated as a replicate. For sorted subsets, 200 to 250 ng of genomic DNA, equivalent to some 30,000 T cell genomes, went into each replicate PCR. Purified libraries were quantified with a Qubit 3.0 fluorometer, sized on a Bioanalyzer 2100, and re-quantified with the KAPA Library Quantification kit. Every immunoSEQ 96-well plate was sequenced on a separate single-read 150-cycle Illumina NextSeq 550 flow cell. Per the authors' processing: Because the immunoSEQ output held only junctional sequences and lacked quality scores, the filtering could not match the filtering applied to full-length reads. To assign V/J genes and CDR3, sequences were annotated using PyIR, a Python wrapper for IgBLAST v1.9, with IMGT germline references. Reads with weak V/J assignments (E-value above 1e-6), missing CDR3, stop codons, out-of-frame junctions, or ambiguous translated residues were removed. A V3J clonotype was defined by an identical inferred V gene, J gene, and CDR3 amino acid sequence. The percentage overlap between two repertoires was calculated by dividing the number of shared unique clonotypes by the size of the smaller repertoire. Three approaches were used to assess repertoire richness: RTK rarefaction, the Chao1 estimator, and Recon v2.1 estimates of unobserved clonotypes. Generation probabilities were computed with OLGA for all TCRbeta clonotypes obtained by the gDNA method from several donors. As stored in TCRdb, this immuneACCESS dataset retains in-frame rearrangements with V and J assigned. A fraction of the clones does not appear; measured against another copy, unresolved V genes explain less than half of the discrepancy, and the remainder lacks a known reason. V, J and clone size are taken as reported in that table, and D and trimming were inferred from the DNA itself. This sample is represented by some 2.1 million clones; about 93% of them were singletons. Of the sample, about 1.7% is held by the ten largest clones.

The source is a man aged 18 to 29 in good health. Some clones in this sample may be carry-over from other donors' samples. This chain is built from TRBV4-1 and TRBJ2-5; the D gene remains uncertain. The sequencing sample was made of naive CD8+ T cells from PBMCs. The cell subset or site label, as the study defines it: CD45RA+CCR7+. The DNA sequence is as follows: TGCGCCAGCAGCCAAGACAGAAGGATCGGAGAGACCCAGTACTTC. Translated, this is CASSQDRRIGETQYF.